A selection of T cell receptor beta chains follows, all from one sample in a study of technical replicates of blood from a handful of donors. This table comes from immunoSEQ multiplex PCR, and its TCRdb copy is limited to in-frame clones, with some not included. Of 60,000 to 70,000 clones in the sample, around 88% were seen once. The sequencing sample was made of PBMCs. These receptors were taken from a human donor in good health. Some clones in this sample may be carry-over from other donors' samples. The CDR3 runs from the conserved cysteine through the conserved F or W. The D gene is left open where the match is weak. Rows may omit the clone size; those that give it use once, few, many or a size class.

once TRBJ1-1 TRBV7-9 NA CASRPTGGTEAFF TGTGCCAGCAGACCAACGGGGGGCACTGAAGCTTTCTTT
NA TRBJ2-7 TRBV7-8 TRBD2 CASSPTSGRAEQYF TGTGCCAGCAGTCCGACTAGCGGGAGGGCCGAGCAGTACTTC
NA TRBJ1-1 TRBV7-9 TRBD1 CASSLGGVTGLGTEAFF TGTGCCAGCAGCTTAGGCGGGGTGACAGGGTTGGGCACTGAAGCTTTCTTT
NA TRBJ1-6 TRBV5-1 NA CASSSDGAYNSPLHF TGCGCCAGCAGCTCGGACGGGGCCTATAATTCACCCCTCCACTTT
NA TRBJ1-2 TRBV18 NA CASSPGLDYGYTF TGTGCCAGCTCACCCGGACTAGACTATGGCTACACCTTC
NA TRBJ1-1 TRBV7-9 NA CASSLSVAGITEAFF TGTGCCAGCAGCTTATCGGTGGCCGGGATCACTGAAGCTTTCTTT
NA TRBJ2-1 TRBV4-3 TRBD1 CASSQDGQGAYNEQFF TGCGCCAGCAGCCAAGACGGGCAGGGGGCATACAATGAGCAGTTCTTC
NA TRBJ2-7 TRBV5-1 TRBD1 CASSYGGQGATLAQYF TGCGCCAGCAGTTACGGAGGACAGGGGGCTACCCTTGCGCAGTACTTC
NA TRBJ1-2 TRBV11-1 NA CASSLLGAGYTF TGTGCCAGCAGCTTACTTGGGGCAGGCTACACCTTC
NA TRBJ1-2 TRBV6-1 NA CASTSPRGGGYGYTF TGTGCCAGCACCTCACCGAGGGGAGGGGGCTATGGCTACACCTTC
NA TRBJ1-1 TRBV12-5 TRBD1 CASGLARTGFTEAFF TGTGCTAGTGGTTTGGCACGGACAGGGTTCACTGAAGCTTTCTTT
NA TRBJ1-6 TRBV19 TRBD1 CATWDSRYNSPLHF TGTGCCACCTGGGACAGCAGATATAATTCACCCCTCCACTTT
NA TRBJ2-7 TRBV30 TRBD2 CAWSGTSAIPYEQYF TGTGCCTGGAGTGGGACTAGCGCGATACCCTACGAGCAGTACTTC
NA TRBJ2-3 TRBV6-9 TRBD2 CASTLGGGADTQYF TGTGCCAGCACCTTAGGCGGGGGGGCAGATACGCAGTATTTT
once TRBJ2-3 TRBV2 NA CASSERERQGGNTQYF TGTGCCAGCAGTGAACGGGAGAGGCAGGGTGGGAATACGCAGTATTTT
NA TRBJ2-2 TRBV5-1 TRBD2 CASSTGLAGGHTGELFF TGCGCCAGCAGCACCGGACTAGCGGGGGGGCACACCGGGGAGCTGTTTTTT
few TRBJ1-1 TRBV2 TRBD1 CASSSGQGREAFF TGTGCCAGCAGCTCGGGACAGGGCCGTGAAGCTTTCTTT
once TRBJ2-6 TRBV11-2 NA CASSLGTVSGANVLTF TGTGCCAGCAGCTTAGGAACAGTATCTGGGGCCAACGTCCTGACTTTC
NA TRBJ2-1 TRBV7-3 TRBD2 CASSLGLAGSDEQFF TGTGCCAGCAGCTTGGGACTAGCGGGGAGTGATGAGCAGTTCTTC
NA TRBJ1-1 TRBV11-2 NA CASSLSRGNTEAFF TGTGCCAGCAGCTTAAGCCGCGGGAACACTGAAGCTTTCTTT
NA TRBJ2-1 TRBV4-3 TRBD2 CASSYSGTSGYNEQFF TGCGCCAGCAGTTATTCCGGGACTAGCGGTTACAATGAGCAGTTCTTC
NA TRBJ1-3 TRBV29-1 NA CSVERALSGNTIYF TGCAGCGTTGAACGAGCACTCTCTGGAAACACCATATATTTT
NA TRBJ1-1 TRBV2 NA CASSGQSTNTEAFF TGTGCCAGCAGCGGACAGTCAACGAACACTGAAGCTTTCTTT
NA TRBJ1-5 TRBV30 NA CAWSVHTGRSNQPQHF TGTGCCTGGAGTGTACATACGGGTAGGAGCAATCAGCCCCAGCATTTT
NA TRBJ2-3 TRBV9 NA CARSGSDTDTQYF TGTGCCAGATCCGGGTCAGACACAGATACGCAGTATTTT
NA TRBJ2-3 TRBV6-5 TRBD2 CASKGLSLTDTQYF TGTGCCAGCAAGGGACTATCCTTGACAGATACGCAGTATTTT
NA TRBJ1-3 TRBV5-1 NA CASSTEGLSGNTIYF TGCGCCAGCAGCACCGAGGGCCTAAGTGGAAACACCATATATTTT
NA TRBJ1-1 TRBV5-6 NA CASKKRGGGSTEAFF TGTGCCAGCAAAAAACGCGGTGGAGGTAGCACTGAAGCTTTCTTT
NA TRBJ2-5 TRBV5-4 NA CASSRTGLMVSKTQYF TGTGCCAGCAGCCGGACGGGACTCATGGTATCGAAGACCCAGTACTTC
NA TRBJ2-3 TRBV11-3 TRBD1 CASWTGLGATDTQYF TGTGCCAGCTGGACAGGTTTGGGGGCCACAGATACGCAGTATTTT
NA TRBJ2-7 TRBV4-2 NA CASSQERVAYEQYF TGTGCCAGCAGCCAAGAGAGGGTAGCCTACGAGCAGTACTTC
NA TRBJ2-3 TRBV7-3 TRBD1 CASSPTGADTQYF TGTGCCAGCAGCCCAACAGGGGCAGATACGCAGTATTTT
NA TRBJ2-7 TRBV30 NA CACNTGYEQYF TGTGCCTGCAATACAGGGTACGAGCAGTACTTC
NA TRBJ1-1 TRBV6-5 TRBD1 CASSHGGGLNTEAFF TGTGCCAGCAGCCACGGAGGGGGCTTGAACACTGAAGCTTTCTTT
NA TRBJ2-7 TRBV18 TRBD2 CASSPSGVNSYEQYF TGTGCCAGCTCACCGAGCGGGGTGAACTCGTACGAGCAGTACTTC
NA TRBJ2-3 TRBV7-3 TRBD2 CASSLRGGAGAADTQYF TGTGCCAGCAGCTTAAGGGGGGGAGCGGGGGCAGCAGATACGCAGTATTTT
NA TRBJ2-7 TRBV6-1 NA CASSEPGYEQYF TGTGCCAGCAGTGAACCAGGCTACGAGCAGTACTTC
NA TRBJ1-1 TRBV5-5 TRBD1 CASSPRTGNTEAFF TGTGCCAGCAGCCCGAGGACAGGGAACACTGAAGCTTTCTTT
NA TRBJ1-3 TRBV2 NA CASNRDPGNTIYF TGTGCCAGCAACAGGGATCCTGGAAACACCATATATTTT
NA TRBJ2-1 TRBV6-5 TRBD2 CASSYSQASGYNEQFF TGTGCCAGCAGTTACTCTCAGGCTAGCGGCTACAATGAGCAGTTCTTC
NA TRBJ1-4 TRBV6-6 TRBD1 CASSWGQESFF TGTGCCAGCAGTTGGGGACAGGAGTCGTTTTTT
NA TRBJ2-1 TRBV4-1 TRBD2 CASSQERSGGYNEQFF TGCGCCAGCAGCCAAGAGCGTAGCGGGGGTTACAATGAGCAGTTCTTC
NA TRBJ2-5 TRBV4-3 TRBD2 CASSRDGGARETQYF TGCGCCAGCAGCCGGGACGGGGGGGCCCGGGAGACCCAGTACTTC
NA TRBJ1-1 TRBV7-9 NA CASSLESYSLNTEAFF TGTGCCAGCAGCTTAGAAAGTTACAGCTTGAACACTGAAGCTTTCTTT